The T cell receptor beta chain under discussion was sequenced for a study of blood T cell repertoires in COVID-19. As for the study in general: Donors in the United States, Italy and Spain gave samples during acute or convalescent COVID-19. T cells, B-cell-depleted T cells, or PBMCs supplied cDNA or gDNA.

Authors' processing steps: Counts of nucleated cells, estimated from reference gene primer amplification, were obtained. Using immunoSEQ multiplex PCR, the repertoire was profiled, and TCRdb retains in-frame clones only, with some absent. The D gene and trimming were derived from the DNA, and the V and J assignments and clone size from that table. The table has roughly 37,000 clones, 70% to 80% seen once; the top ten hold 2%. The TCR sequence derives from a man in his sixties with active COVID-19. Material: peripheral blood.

CDR3 residues: CASSESTNTYEQYF. In DNA, the CDR3 is TGTGCCAGCAGTGAAAGTACGAACACCTACGAGCAGTACTTC. This chain uses TRBV2 with TRBJ2-7; unclear D gene. Trimming took off 2 bases at V and 2 bases at J, with 10 bases between the two ends. CDR3 length: 14 residues. Germline values: CDR1 SNHLY, CDR2 FYNNEI.